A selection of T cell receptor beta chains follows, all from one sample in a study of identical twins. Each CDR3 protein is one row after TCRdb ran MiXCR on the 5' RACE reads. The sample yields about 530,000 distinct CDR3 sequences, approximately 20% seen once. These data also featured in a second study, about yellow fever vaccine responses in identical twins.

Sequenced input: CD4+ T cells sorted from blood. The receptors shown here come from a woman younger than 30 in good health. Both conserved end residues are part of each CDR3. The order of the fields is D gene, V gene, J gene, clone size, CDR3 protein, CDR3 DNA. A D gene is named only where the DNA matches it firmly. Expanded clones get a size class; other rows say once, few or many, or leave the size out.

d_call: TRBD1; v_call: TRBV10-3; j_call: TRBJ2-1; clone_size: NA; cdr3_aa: CAIKGTGWNEQFF; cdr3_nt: TGTGCCATCAAGGGGACAGGGTGGAATGAGCAGTTCTTC
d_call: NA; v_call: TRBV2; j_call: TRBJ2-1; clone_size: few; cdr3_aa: CASSPTRPLIEQFF; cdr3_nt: TGTGCCAGCAGTCCAACTAGACCCCTGATTGAGCAGTTCTTC
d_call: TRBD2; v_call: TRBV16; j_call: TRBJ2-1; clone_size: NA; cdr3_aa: CASSQVGSGLTYNEQFF; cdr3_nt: TGTGCCAGCAGCCAAGTAGGTAGCGGGCTCACCTACAATGAGCAGTTCTTC
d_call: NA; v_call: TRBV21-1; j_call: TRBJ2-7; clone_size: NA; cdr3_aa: CASSNGLAGGNPGEQYF; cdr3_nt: TGTGCCAGCAGCAATGGGCTAGCGGGAGGGAACCCGGGCGAGCAGTACTTC
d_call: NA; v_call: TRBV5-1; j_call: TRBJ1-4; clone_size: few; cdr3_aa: CASSLEKLFF; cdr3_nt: TGCGCCAGCAGCTTGGAAAAACTGTTTTTT
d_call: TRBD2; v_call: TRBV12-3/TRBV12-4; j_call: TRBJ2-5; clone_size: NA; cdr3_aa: CASSKAPATSGGPGETQYF; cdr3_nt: TGTGCCAGCAGTAAGGCTCCTGCTACTAGCGGGGGTCCCGGCGAGACCCAGTACTTC
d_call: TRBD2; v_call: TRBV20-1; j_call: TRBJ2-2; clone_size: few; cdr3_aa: CSARVDYSGTTGELFF; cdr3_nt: TGCAGTGCTAGAGTCGATTATAGCGGGACGACCGGGGAGCTGTTTTTT
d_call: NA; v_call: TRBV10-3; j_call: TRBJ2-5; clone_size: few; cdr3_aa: CAISQPPGGQETQYF; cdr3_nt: TGTGCCATCAGTCAGCCACCCGGAGGGCAAGAGACCCAGTACTTC
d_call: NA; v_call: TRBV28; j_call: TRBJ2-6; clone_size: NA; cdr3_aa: CASSLVEFTGANVLTF; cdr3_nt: TGTGCCAGCAGTTTAGTTGAGTTTACTGGGGCCAACGTCCTGACTTTC
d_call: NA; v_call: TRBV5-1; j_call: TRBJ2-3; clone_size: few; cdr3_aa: CASRYVAAPSSTDTQYF; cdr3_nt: TGCGCCAGCAGATACGTAGCGGCCCCTTCGAGCACAGATACGCAGTATTTT
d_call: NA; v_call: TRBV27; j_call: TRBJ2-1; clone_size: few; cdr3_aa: CASSIRGGILGEQFF; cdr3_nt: TGTGCCAGCAGTATACGAGGAGGGATCCTTGGGGAGCAGTTCTTC
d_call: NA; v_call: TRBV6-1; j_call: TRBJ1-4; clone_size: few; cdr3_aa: CASRLTGTPGEKLFF; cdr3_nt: TGTGCCAGCAGGCTGACAGGAACCCCTGGTGAAAAACTGTTTTTT
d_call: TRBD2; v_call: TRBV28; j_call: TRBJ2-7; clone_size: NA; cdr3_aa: CASRDPGGHYEQYF; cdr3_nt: TGTGCCAGCAGGGACCCGGGAGGACACTACGAGCAGTACTTC
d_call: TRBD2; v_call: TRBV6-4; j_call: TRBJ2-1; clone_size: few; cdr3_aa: CASSGDYHEQFF; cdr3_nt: TGTGCCAGCAGTGGGGACTACCATGAGCAGTTCTTC
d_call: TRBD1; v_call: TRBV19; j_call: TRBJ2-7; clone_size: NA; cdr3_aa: CASSISGTGGYEQYF; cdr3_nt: TGTGCCAGTAGTATCTCCGGGACAGGGGGCTACGAGCAGTACTTC
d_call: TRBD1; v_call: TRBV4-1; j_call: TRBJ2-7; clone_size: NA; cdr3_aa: CASSPGTGKPYEQYF; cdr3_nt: TGCGCCAGCAGCCCTGGGACAGGGAAACCCTACGAGCAGTACTTC
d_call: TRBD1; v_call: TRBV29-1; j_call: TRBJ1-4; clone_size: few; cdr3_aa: CSVEDQGDLRFF; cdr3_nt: TGCAGCGTTGAAGATCAGGGGGACCTTCGGTTTTTT
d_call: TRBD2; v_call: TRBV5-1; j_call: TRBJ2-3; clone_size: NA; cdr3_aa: CASSAAAGGTNTQYF; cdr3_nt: TGCGCCAGCAGCGCCGCAGCGGGAGGCACGAATACGCAGTATTTT
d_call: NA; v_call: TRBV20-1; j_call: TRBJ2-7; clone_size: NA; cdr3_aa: CSARLNQGEQYF; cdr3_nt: TGCAGTGCTAGGCTAAACCAGGGGGAGCAGTACTTC
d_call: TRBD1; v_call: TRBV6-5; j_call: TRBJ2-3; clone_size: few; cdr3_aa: CASSYRIGGADTQYF; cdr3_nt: TGTGCCAGCAGTTACAGGATAGGGGGCGCAGATACGCAGTATTTT
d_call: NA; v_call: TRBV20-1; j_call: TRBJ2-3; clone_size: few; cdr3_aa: CSATGTSTDTQYF; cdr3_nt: TGCAGTGCCACCGGAACTAGCACAGATACGCAGTATTTT
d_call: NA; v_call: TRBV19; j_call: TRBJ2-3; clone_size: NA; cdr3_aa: CASSRSPRDTQYF; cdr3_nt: TGTGCCAGTAGTAGGTCCCCCAGAGATACGCAGTATTTT
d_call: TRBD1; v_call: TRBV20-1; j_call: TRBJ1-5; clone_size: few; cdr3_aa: CSARDRGLGQPQHF; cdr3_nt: TGCAGTGCTAGGGACAGGGGGTTAGGACAGCCCCAGCATTTT
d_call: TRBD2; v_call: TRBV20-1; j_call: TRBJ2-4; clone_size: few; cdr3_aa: CSAQQRGLAGGGLAKNIQYF; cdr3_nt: TGCAGTGCCCAACAAAGGGGGCTAGCGGGAGGGGGGCTGGCCAAAAACATTCAGTACTTC
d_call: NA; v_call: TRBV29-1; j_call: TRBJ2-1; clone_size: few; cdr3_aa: CSIQLVYEQFF; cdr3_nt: TGCAGCATTCAACTAGTTTATGAGCAGTTCTTC
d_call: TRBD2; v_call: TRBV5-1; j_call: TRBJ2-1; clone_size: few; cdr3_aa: CASSSGLAGGRQYNEQFF; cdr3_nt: TGCGCCAGCAGCTCGGGACTAGCGGGGGGTCGCCAATACAATGAGCAGTTCTTC
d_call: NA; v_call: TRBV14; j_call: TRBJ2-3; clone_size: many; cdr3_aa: CASSQVDTQYF; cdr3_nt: TGCGCCAGCAGCCAAGTCGATACGCAGTATTTT
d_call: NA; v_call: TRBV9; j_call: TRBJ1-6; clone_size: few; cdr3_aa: CASSASKGSNSPLHF; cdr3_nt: TGTGCCAGCAGCGCCTCCAAGGGGAGTAATTCACCCCTCCACTTT
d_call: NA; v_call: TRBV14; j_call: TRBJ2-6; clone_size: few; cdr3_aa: CASSARTMGANVLTF; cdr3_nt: TGTGCCAGCAGTGCGCGAACTATGGGGGCCAACGTCCTGACTTTC
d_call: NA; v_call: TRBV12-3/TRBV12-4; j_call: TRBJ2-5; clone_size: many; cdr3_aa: CASSLGGKETQYF; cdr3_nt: TGTGCCAGCAGTTTAGGAGGGAAAGAGACCCAGTACTTC
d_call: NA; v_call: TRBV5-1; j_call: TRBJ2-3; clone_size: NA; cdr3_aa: CASSFNRPTDTQYF; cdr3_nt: TGCGCCAGCAGCTTCAACAGGCCCACAGATACGCAGTATTTT
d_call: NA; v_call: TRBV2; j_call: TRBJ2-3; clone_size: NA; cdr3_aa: CASSVGANPSTDTQYF; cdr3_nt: TGTGCCAGCAGCGTCGGGGCGAACCCTAGCACAGATACGCAGTATTTT
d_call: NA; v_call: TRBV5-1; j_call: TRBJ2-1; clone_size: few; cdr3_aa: CASSPGQIGAYNEQFF; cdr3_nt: TGCGCCAGCAGCCCCGGACAGATAGGGGCCTACAATGAGCAGTTCTTC
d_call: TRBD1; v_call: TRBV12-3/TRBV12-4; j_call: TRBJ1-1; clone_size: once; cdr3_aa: CASSWGDRDDTEAFF; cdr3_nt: TGTGCCAGCAGCTGGGGGGACAGGGACGACACTGAAGCTTTCTTT
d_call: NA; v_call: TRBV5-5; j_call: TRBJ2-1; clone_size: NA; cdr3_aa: CASSLLTYNEQFF; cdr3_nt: TGTGCCAGCAGCTTGCTCACCTACAATGAGCAGTTCTTC
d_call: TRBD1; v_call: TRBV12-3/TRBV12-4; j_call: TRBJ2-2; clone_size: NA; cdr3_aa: CASRAGTDGGELFF; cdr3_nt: TGTGCCAGCAGGGCCGGGACAGACGGCGGGGAGCTGTTTTTT
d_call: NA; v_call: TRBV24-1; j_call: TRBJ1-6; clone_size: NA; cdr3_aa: CATTSGQGLSPLHF; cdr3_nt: TGTGCCACCACCTCGGGGCAGGGGCTTTCACCCCTCCACTTT
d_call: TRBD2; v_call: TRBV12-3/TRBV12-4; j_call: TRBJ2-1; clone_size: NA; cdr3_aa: CASTLLAGGNEQFF; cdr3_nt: TGTGCCAGCACCCTGCTAGCGGGAGGGAATGAGCAGTTCTTC
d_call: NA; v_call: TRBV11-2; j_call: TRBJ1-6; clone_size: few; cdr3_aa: CASSLDQAVYSPLHF; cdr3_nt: TGTGCCAGCAGCTTAGATCAGGCGGTCTATTCACCCCTCCACTTT
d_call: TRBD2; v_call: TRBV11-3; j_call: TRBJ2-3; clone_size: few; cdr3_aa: CASSRSSGNSDTQYF; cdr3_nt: TGTGCCAGCAGCCGCTCTAGCGGGAACTCAGATACGCAGTATTTT
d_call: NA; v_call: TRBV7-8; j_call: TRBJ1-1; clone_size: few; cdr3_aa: CASSLALDNKAFF; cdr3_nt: TGTGCCAGCAGCTTAGCACTGGATAATAAAGCTTTCTTT
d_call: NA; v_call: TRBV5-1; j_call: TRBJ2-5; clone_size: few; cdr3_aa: CASTDPDQTQYF; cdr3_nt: TGCGCCAGCACTGACCCCGATCAGACCCAGTACTTC
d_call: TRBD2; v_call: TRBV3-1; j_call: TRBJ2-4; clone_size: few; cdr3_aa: CASSQDNGRANIQYF; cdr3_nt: TGTGCCAGCAGCCAAGATAACGGGAGGGCAAACATTCAGTACTTC
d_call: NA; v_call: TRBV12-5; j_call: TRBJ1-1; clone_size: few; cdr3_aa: CASGRSGPENTEAFF; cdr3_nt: TGTGCTAGTGGTAGGTCCGGGCCAGAGAACACTGAAGCTTTCTTT
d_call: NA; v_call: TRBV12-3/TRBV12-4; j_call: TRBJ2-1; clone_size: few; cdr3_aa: CASSIRTVSSYNEQFF; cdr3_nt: TGTGCCAGCAGTATAAGGACAGTGAGCTCCTACAATGAGCAGTTCTTC
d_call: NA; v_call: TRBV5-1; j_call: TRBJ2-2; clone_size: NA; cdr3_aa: CASSLDRRQGELFF; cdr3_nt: TGCGCCAGCAGCCTAGACAGACGCCAAGGGGAGCTGTTTTTT
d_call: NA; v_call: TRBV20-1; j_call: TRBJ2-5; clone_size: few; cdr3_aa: CSAGLREETQYF; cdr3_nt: TGCAGTGCCGGCCTCAGGGAAGAGACCCAGTACTTC
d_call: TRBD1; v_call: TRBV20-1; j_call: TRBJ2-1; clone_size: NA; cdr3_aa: CSASRQGVSYNEQFF; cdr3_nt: TGCAGTGCCTCTCGACAGGGGGTCTCCTACAATGAGCAGTTCTTC
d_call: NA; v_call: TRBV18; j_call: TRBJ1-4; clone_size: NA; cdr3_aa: CASSKLGVNEKLFF; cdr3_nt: TGTGCCAGCTCGAAACTGGGGGTTAATGAAAAACTGTTTTTT